Below, 21 T cell receptor beta chains from the same sample are listed, as sequenced in a study of blood T cells in healthy people across ages. Primers used in a second PCR of roughly 6 to 12 cycles were a sample-barcoded 5' primer and a J-beta primer mix. One entry per CDR3 protein results from TCRdb running MiXCR on the 5' RACE reads. The table lists fewer than 800,000 distinct CDR3 sequences, around half of them singletons, with approximately 32% in the top ten. The material sequenced was blood. These receptors were obtained from a woman aged 55-75 years in good health.

The chain employs TRBV3-1 and TRBJ2-3, with D possibly being TRBD1 or TRBD2 (5 bases each). Trimming took off 2 bases at V and 4 bases at J, with 10 bases between the two ends. The length of the CDR3 is 14 residues. CDR1 and CDR2 from the germline V gene are LGHDT and YNNKEL (reference sequence). The CDR3 sequence: CASSQTQGPDTQYF. The CDR3 DNA reads as TGTGCCAGCAGCCAAACTCAGGGACCAGATACGCAGTATTTT.

This clonotype has more than one count but fewer than ten. The V call is TRBV14, the J call TRBJ2-7, with TRBD1 matching over 9 bases. The CDR3 consists of 15 residues. Germline V CDR1 and CDR2: SGHDN, FVKESK. Trimming at V came to 8 bases and at J to 4 bases, leaving 12 bases not matched to a gene. This chain's CDR3 is CASRKTGTGTYEQYF. Written as DNA, the CDR3 is TGTGCCAGCCGTAAGACCGGGACAGGGACATACGAGCAGTACTTC.

This clonotype showed up many times. The V gene is TRBV27, the J gene TRBJ1-2, with D unresolved. This CDR3 region has 17 residues. V lost 2 bases, J lost 4 bases, and 20 bases lay in between. Germline assignment: CDR1 MNHEY and CDR2 SMNVEV (reference sequence). The CDR3 DNA is TGTGCCAGCAGTTTAAGTCTATCTCTTCTTATCCCCTATGGCTACACCTTC. Translation: CASSLSLSLLIPYGYTF.

This clonotype was counted a few times. The chain employs TRBV2 and TRBJ2-3; D is perhaps TRBD1 (5 bases). The germline CDR1 and CDR2 sequences are SNHLY and FYNNEI. V was trimmed by 6 bases and J by 2 bases, leaving 12 bases between them. The CDR3 totals 14 residues. The CDR3 region has the DNA TGTGCCAGCAGGGCCACAGGATTCACAGATACGCAGTATTTT. It specifies CASRATGFTDTQYF.

The chain has TRBV24-1 and TRBJ1-2; perhaps TRBD1 as D (5 bases). Per germline, CDR1 KGHDR and CDR2 SFDVKD. The CDR3 length is 13 residues. Between the trimmed V and J ends, which lost 5 bases and 3 bases, there was a span of 9 bases. The CDR3 is CATSGGGYYGYTF. The CDR3 region has the DNA TGTGCCACCAGTGGGGGCGGTTACTATGGCTACACCTTC.

This clonotype has more than one count but fewer than ten. The gene calls are TRBV4-2 and TRBJ1-5; D not certain. In germline, CDR1 is LGHNA, CDR2 YNFKEQ. This CDR3 spans 14 amino acids. V shed 0 bases and J shed 4 bases, with 7 bases lying between them. CDR3 nucleotide sequence: TGTGCCAGCAGCCAAGATATAATAAATCAGCCCCAGCATTTT. It encodes CASSQDIINQPQHF.

V is TRBV3-1 and J is TRBJ2-7; D remains unclear. The germline gives CDR1 LGHDT, CDR2 YNNKEL (reference sequence). V lost 0 bases and J 3 bases, leaving 21 bases between the germline ends. There are 18 residues in the CDR3. The CDR3 nucleotides read TGTGCCAGCAGCCAAGAGGACCGGAAGAGTGTCTTAAACTACGAGCAGTACTTC. Translated: CASSQEDRKSVLNYEQYF.

The chain is built from TRBV20-1 and TRBJ1-1; 7 nucleotides agree with TRBD1. The CDR3 spans 11 residues. CDR1 is DFQATT and CDR2 is SNEGSKA in the germline V gene (reference sequence). The CDR3 loop is CKATGLTEAFF. The CDR3 bases are TGCAAGGCGACAGGGCTCACTGAAGCTTTCTTT.

V and J are TRBV7-9 and TRBJ2-7; no definite D call. Per the germline V gene, CDR1 is SEHNR and CDR2 is FQNEAQ (reference sequence). V was cut by 2 bases and J by 2 bases, with 13 bases left in between. CDR3 size: 15 residues. CDR3 protein: CASSLSLTGTYEQYF. CDR3 nucleotides: TGTGCCAGCAGCTTAAGCCTGACGGGCACCTACGAGCAGTACTTC.

The sample holds one count of this clonotype. The chain joins TRBV6-5 to TRBJ1-5, with 8 nucleotides matching TRBD1. The V segment lost 8 bases and the J segment 7 bases; nucleotides outside the gene matches: 13. The CDR3 length is 15 residues. The germline V gene has CDR1 MNHEY and CDR2 SVGAGI. CDR3 sequence reads: CASGGVGQGGQPQHF. CDR3 nucleotides: TGTGCCAGCGGCGGAGTCGGACAGGGCGGGCAGCCCCAGCATTTT.

This clonotype has just a few counts. This chain connects TRBV27 to TRBJ2-1; 8 bases agree with TRBD2. V was pared by 4 bases and J by 0 bases, with 5 bases of the junction left unmatched. Germline CDR1 is MNHEY and CDR2 is SMNVEV (reference sequence). This CDR3 is built from 16 residues. CDR3: CASSSQRENSYNEQFF. In nucleotides, the CDR3 is TGTGCCAGCAGTTCCCAGCGGGAGAACTCCTACAATGAGCAGTTCTTC.

The rearrangement joins TRBV5-1 to TRBJ1-4, with a possible D match to TRBD1 (5 bases). V was clipped by 1 base and J by 0 bases, with 7 bases between them. The V gene's germline CDR1 is SGHRS and CDR2 YFSETQ. CDR3 length: 15 amino acids. The CDR3 nucleotides read TGCGCCAGCAGCTTGTTGGGGGCAACTAATGAAAAACTGTTTTTT. Translated: CASSLLGATNEKLFF.

About this clonotype itself: A much more abundant neighbour one base away suggests this may be a read error. The CDR3 region is CASSYPPGAADTQYF. CDR3 nucleotides: TGTGCCAGCAGTTACCCTCCGGGGGCTGCAGATACGCAGTATTTT. The chain recombines TRBV6-2 or TRBV6-3 with TRBJ2-3; D possibly matches TRBD1 or TRBD2 (6 bases each). Germline loops: CDR1 MNHEY, CDR2 SVGEGT. Trimming left V 2 bases short and J 4 bases short, with 13 bases between. The length of the CDR3 is 15 residues.

The J gene is TRBJ2-7, the V gene TRBV24-1; D unclear. The J call may be wrong; the DNA end is better matched by TRBJ2-5. Germline values: CDR1 KGHDR, CDR2 SFDVKD. CDR3 length: 12 amino acids. Here the CDR3 DNA reads TGTGCCACCAGTAGGACCGGGGAGACCCAGTACTTC. Residues: CATSRTGETQYF.

The V and J genes are TRBV27 and TRBJ2-3; D not certain. V lost 8 bases and J lost 3, with 9 bases in between. Per germline, CDR1 MNHEY and CDR2 SMNVEV (reference sequence). The CDR3 is 12 residues long. As DNA, the CDR3 is TGTGCCAGCCGTGATCCTACAGATACGCAGTATTTT. This translates into CASRDPTDTQYF.

V and J are TRBV7-9 and TRBJ2-1; 12 bases map to TRBD2. This CDR3 is 15 amino acids long. The junction had 14 bases not matched to a gene; V was cut back by 11 bases and J by 9 bases. Germline CDR1 reads SEHNR; CDR2 reads FQNEAQ (reference sequence). CDR3 nucleotide sequence: TGTGCCGACGAAAATCCTAGCGGGAGGGCCCCTGAGCAGTTCTTC. It codes for CADENPSGRAPEQFF.

In this sample, this clonotype turned up a few times. The V call is TRBV3-1, the J call TRBJ2-7; D is uncertain. Germline assignment: CDR1 LGHDT and CDR2 YNNKEL (reference sequence). The V end was cut by 1 base, the J end by 1 base, with 5 bases between. The CDR3 is made up of 13 amino acids. CDR3 DNA sequence: TGTGCCAGCAGCCAAGTATCTTCCTACGAGCAGTACTTC. Translated: CASSQVSSYEQYF.

The chain is built from TRBV28 and TRBJ2-4, with a tentative D call TRBD2 (5 bases). The CDR3 is 15 amino acids. Between the trimmed V and J ends, which lost 2 bases and 7 bases, there was a span of 15 bases. Per the germline V gene, CDR1 is MDHEN and CDR2 is SYDVKM. CDR3 protein: CASSLVGGGKNIQYF. The CDR3, as DNA: TGTGCCAGCAGTTTAGTTGGAGGTGGCAAGAACATTCAGTACTTC.

This clonotype showed up just a few times. V usage is TRBV5-1 and J usage is TRBJ2-2; D is unresolved. Looked up from germline, CDR1 is SGHRS and CDR2 is YFSETQ. CDR3 length equals 14 residues. Deletions cut 7 bases from V and 4 bases from J, with 14 bases between. The CDR3 DNA reads as TGCGCCAGCCGCCCGATGGGGATCACCGGGGAGCTGTTTTTT. Its translation: CASRPMGITGELFF. The entire variable domain, with the rest obtained from reference TRBV5-1 and TRBJ2-2, is as follows: KAGVTQTPRYLIKTRGQQVTLSCSPISGHRSVSWYQQTPGQGLQFLFEYFSETQRNKGNFPGRFSGRQFSNSRSEMNVSTLELGDSALYLCASRPMGITGELFFGEGSRLTVL.

This clonotype was counted between two and nine times. V and J are TRBV29-1 and TRBJ1-1; D is unclear. The germline CDR1 and CDR2 sequences are SQVTM and ANQGSEA. This CDR3 is built from 13 residues. V was clipped by 4 bases and J by 1 base, with 10 bases between them. The CDR3 loop reads CSVVRQTNTEAFF. For the CDR3, the DNA is TGCAGCGTTGTCAGGCAGACGAACACTGAAGCTTTCTTT.

Notes on this clonotype: Germline is not matched at one junction end, which may reflect a read error. V is TRBV3-1 and J is TRBJ1-2; D gene unclear. CDR1 and CDR2 from the germline V gene are LGHDT and YNNKEL (reference sequence). CDR3 length equals 15 residues. The CDR3 sequence is CASSHLEGANYGHTF. The CDR3 nucleotides read TGTGCCAGCAGCCATCTAGAGGGCGCTAACTATGGCCACACCTTC. Together with reference TRBV3-1 and TRBJ1-2, the CDR3 gives the full variable domain: DTAVSQTPKYLVTQMGNDKSIKCEQNLGHDTMYWYKQDSKKFLKIMFSYNNKELIINETVPNRFSPKSPDKAHLNLHINSLELGDSAVYFCASSHLEGANYGHTFGSGTRLTVV.